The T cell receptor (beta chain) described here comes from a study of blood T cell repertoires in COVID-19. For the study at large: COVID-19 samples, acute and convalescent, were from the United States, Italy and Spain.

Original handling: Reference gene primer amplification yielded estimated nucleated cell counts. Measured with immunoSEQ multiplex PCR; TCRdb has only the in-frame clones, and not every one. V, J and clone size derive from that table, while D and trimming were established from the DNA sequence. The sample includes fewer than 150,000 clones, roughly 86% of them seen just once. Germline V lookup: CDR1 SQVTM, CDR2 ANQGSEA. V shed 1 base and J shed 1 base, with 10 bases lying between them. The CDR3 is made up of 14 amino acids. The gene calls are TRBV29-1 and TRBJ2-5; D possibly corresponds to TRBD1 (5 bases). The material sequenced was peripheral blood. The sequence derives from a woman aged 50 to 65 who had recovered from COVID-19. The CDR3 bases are TGCAGCGTTGAAGTGGGGCAGGCCCAAGAGACCCAGTACTTC. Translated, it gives CSVEVGQAQETQYF.